The 13 T cell receptor beta chains in this list originate from one sample, sequenced in a study of blood T cell repertoires in COVID-19. TCRdb's table, derived via immunoSEQ multiplex PCR, lists solely in-frame clones and lacks some. The repertoire holds roughly 150,000 clones, with about 81% as singletons. The specimen was PBMCs or T cells enriched from blood (not recorded which). These receptors all come from a man between 50 and 59 years old who had recovered from COVID-19.

The gene calls are TRBV7-8 and TRBJ2-5; 8 nucleotides match TRBD1. The junction had 7 bases not matched to a gene; V was cut back by 5 bases and J by 5 bases. The CDR3 sequence is 14 residues long. Germline V lookup: CDR1 SGHVS, CDR2 FQNEAQ. The CDR3 is CASSGRGPGETQYF. The DNA of the CDR3 is TGTGCCAGCAGCGGCAGGGGGCCGGGGGAGACCCAGTACTTC.

The chain uses TRBV18 and TRBJ2-5; a possible D gene is TRBD1 (5 bases). This CDR3 is built from 14 residues. Germline assignment: CDR1 KGHSH and CDR2 LQKENI. The germline V and J ends were trimmed by 1 base and 4 bases, with 10 bases remaining between them. In DNA, the CDR3 is TGTGCCAGCTCACCACTACAGGTGGGAGAGACCCAGTACTTC. Protein: CASSPLQVGETQYF.

In the case of this clone: At one of its ends the junction is not consistent with the germline gene, which may arise from a read error. The CDR3: CASSNSRGSYNEQFF. The CDR3 nucleotides are TGTGCCAGCAGTAACTCCCGGGGCTCCTACAATGAGCAGTTCTTC. This chain connects TRBV6-5 to TRBJ2-1, with D perhaps matching TRBD2 (5 bases). This CDR3 comprises 15 residues. Germline-derived CDR1 and CDR2 are MNHEY and SVGAGI.

The table lists this clone with a count of one. The chain links TRBV18 to TRBJ2-1; D may be TRBD2 (6 bases). CDR1 and CDR2 (germline): KGHSH, LQKENI. V was cut by 0 bases and J by 0 bases, with 6 bases left in between. The CDR3 is 15 amino acids. The CDR3 DNA reads TGTGCCAGCTCACCACCCGGGGGCTCCTACAATGAGCAGTTCTTC. It translates to CASSPPGGSYNEQFF.

This chain uses TRBV2 with TRBJ1-3; 7 bases are a match to TRBD1. V was clipped by 5 bases and J by 4 bases; unmatched bases: 5. The germline V gene has CDR1 SNHLY and CDR2 FYNNEI. This CDR3 has 14 residues. As DNA, the CDR3 is TGTGCCAGCAGTACAGGGACAGTCGGAAACACCATATATTTT. Encoded protein: CASSTGTVGNTIYF.

The gene calls are TRBV21-1 and TRBJ1-1; whether TRBD1, the table's D call, matches the DNA was not checked. TRBV21-1 has pseudogene status. This CDR3 spans 17 amino acids. The CDR3 nucleotides read TGTGCCAGCAGCAAAGCTTCGGACAGGCAATCGAACACTGAAGCTTTCTTT. It specifies CASSKASDRQSNTEAFF.

The chain has TRBV2 and TRBJ1-6; 9 bases are shared with TRBD1. There are 14 residues in the CDR3. Unmatched junction bases numbered 4, after V lost 7 bases and J lost 6 bases. Looked up from germline, CDR1 is SNHLY and CDR2 is FYNNEI. The CDR3 protein is CASIRDRANSPLHF. The CDR3 DNA reads TGTGCCAGCATCCGGGACAGGGCTAATTCACCCCTCCACTTT.

This chain links TRBV5-1 with TRBJ2-7; the D gene is possibly TRBD1 (6 bases). Germline V lookup: CDR1 SGHRS, CDR2 YFSETQ. V lost 4 bases and J 2 bases, leaving 13 bases between the germline ends. This CDR3 spans 14 amino acids. CDR3 protein: CASSGWTDPYEQYF. The CDR3 nucleotides are TGCGCCAGCAGCGGCTGGACAGATCCCTACGAGCAGTACTTC.

The J gene is TRBJ2-3, the V gene TRBV4-2; 8 nucleotides agree with TRBD2. CDR3 length equals 16 residues. CDR1 is LGHNA, CDR2 YNFKEQ, per germline. The ends lost 0 bases at V and 4 bases at J; junction bases unmatched: 6. The chain's CDR3 is CASSQDSRTSPDTQYF. The DNA of the CDR3 is TGTGCCAGCAGCCAAGATTCCCGGACTAGCCCAGATACGCAGTATTTT.

The rearrangement joins TRBV3-1 (or the pseudogene TRBV3-2) to TRBJ1-2; weak D call: TRBD1 (6 bases). This CDR3 has 14 amino acids. V gave up 1 base and J gave up 8 bases, with 14 bases separating them. Germline CDR1 is LGHDT and CDR2 is YNNKEL (reference sequence). This CDR3 reads CASSQVGQGWGYTF. CDR3 nucleotides: TGTGCCAGCAGCCAAGTGGGGCAGGGGTGGGGCTACACCTTC.

This chain joins TRBV5-1 and TRBJ2-1; TRBD1 aligns across 11 bases. With 6 bases clipped from V and 4 bases from J, the junction kept 3 bases outside the gene matches. Germline assignment: CDR1 SGHRS and CDR2 YFSETQ. The CDR3 covers 14 residues. The CDR3 DNA reads as TGCGCCAGCACCGGGACAGGGGGTTACAATGAGCAGTTCTTC. This codes for CASTGTGGYNEQFF.

J is TRBJ1-4 and V is TRBV6-5, with 8 bases that match TRBD1. This CDR3 comprises 14 residues. The V and J ends lost 0 bases and 7 bases, in that order; junction bases with no gene match: 1. From germline, CDR1 is MNHEY and CDR2 SVGAGI. As DNA, the CDR3 is TGTGCCAGCAGTTACTCCGACAGGGGTGAAAAACTGTTTTTT. It codes for CASSYSDRGEKLFF.

The chain joins TRBV7-8 to TRBJ1-4; D gene uncertain. Trimming took off 0 bases at V and 8 bases at J, with 13 bases between the two ends. Germline V gives CDR1 SGHVS, CDR2 FQNEAQ. The CDR3 length is 15 residues. The CDR3 loop is CASSLAPADREKLFF. CDR3 sequence (DNA): TGTGCCAGCAGCTTAGCTCCCGCGGATCGGGAAAAACTGTTTTTT.